This TCR beta chain was profiled in a study of T-cell memory formation after mild COVID-19. General study points: Clones contracting over day 15 to 85 were CD4/CD8 balanced, with later expanders leaning CD4+.

TCRdb ran MiXCR on the 5' RACE reads and lists one entry per CDR3 protein. The data show approximately 350,000 distinct CDR3 sequences, about 15% seen once. A remark on this clonotype: The antigen remains undetermined.

Germline assignment: CDR1 SGHRS and CDR2 YFSETQ. The CDR3 length is 15 residues. J gave up 5 bases and V 3 bases, and 8 bases lay outside the gene matches. This chain uses TRBV5-1 with TRBJ2-5, with TRBD1 matching over 9 bases. The clonotype comes from a man between 18 and 35 years old who had mild COVID-19 (a few samples of this study predate the infection). Cell type and time point are not known. What was sequenced was PBMCs or a T cell subset sorted from them (not recorded which). CDR3 DNA: TGCGCCAGCAGCTCAGGACAGGGGACGGGCGAGACCCAGTACTTC. It is translated as CASSSGQGTGETQYF.